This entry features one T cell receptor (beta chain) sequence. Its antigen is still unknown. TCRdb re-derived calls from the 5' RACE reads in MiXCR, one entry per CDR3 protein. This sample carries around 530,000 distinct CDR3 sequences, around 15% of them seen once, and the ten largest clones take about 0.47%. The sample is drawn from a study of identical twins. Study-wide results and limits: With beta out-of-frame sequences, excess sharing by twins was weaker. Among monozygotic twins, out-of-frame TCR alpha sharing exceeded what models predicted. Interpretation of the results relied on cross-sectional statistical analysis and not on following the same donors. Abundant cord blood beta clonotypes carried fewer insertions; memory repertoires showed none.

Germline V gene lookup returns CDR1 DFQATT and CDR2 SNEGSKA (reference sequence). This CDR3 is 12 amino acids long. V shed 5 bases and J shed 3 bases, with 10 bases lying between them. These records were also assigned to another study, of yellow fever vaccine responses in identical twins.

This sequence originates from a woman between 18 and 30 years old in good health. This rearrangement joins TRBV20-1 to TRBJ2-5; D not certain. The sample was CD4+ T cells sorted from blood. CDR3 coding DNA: TGCAGTGCTTACGGGCTAAAAGAGACCCAGTACTTC. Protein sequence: CSAYGLKETQYF.